A single sample gave rise to the 25 T cell receptor beta chains below, sequenced in a study of Graves' ophthalmopathy and Graves' hyperthyroidism. Transcripts of RNA were the source for amplifying TCR beta CDR3 regions. RT-PCR with HTBI primers came first, then second-round multiplex PCR. TCRdb passed the multiplex PCR reads through MiXCR, listing each CDR3 protein once. This table holds about 740,000 distinct CDR3 sequences, 40% found once. Sequencing was performed on peripheral blood. Receptors originate from an adult man with Graves' ophthalmopathy.

A note on this clonotype: A much bigger clone sits one base away, suggesting this may be a read error. The chain has TRBV20-1 and TRBJ1-2, with D maybe TRBD1 (6 bases). Germline CDR1 and CDR2: DFQATT and SNEGSKA (reference sequence). Trimming pared 3 bases from V and 4 bases from J, leaving 12 bases between. The CDR3 extends over 13 amino acids. CDR3: CSASDTGSYGYTF. The CDR3 region has the DNA TGCAGTGCTAGTGATACAGGGAGCTATGGCTACACCTTC.

This chain connects TRBV9 to TRBJ1-2; D remains unclear. Germline assignment: CDR1 SGDLS and CDR2 YYNGEE. The V end was cut by 7 bases, the J end by 2 bases, with 15 bases between. There are 14 residues in the CDR3. The CDR3 bases are TGTGCCAGCCACCTTGGGAGCACAAACTATGGCTACACCTTC. This codes for CASHLGSTNYGYTF.

The chain is built from TRBV29-1 and TRBJ1-2, with 9 nucleotides matching TRBD1. Germline lookup yields CDR1 SQVTM and CDR2 ANQGSEA. J was trimmed by 7 bases and V by 7 bases; bases with no gene match: 7. This CDR3 is built from 12 residues. DNA for the CDR3: TGCAGCGCTCGGACAGGGGATGGTGGCTACACCTTC. Protein sequence: CSARTGDGGYTF.

This clonotype was picked up many times. J is TRBJ1-4 and V is TRBV7-9; weak D call: TRBD1 (6 bases). CDR3 length equals 14 residues. V lost 3 bases and J lost 6, with 11 bases in between. CDR1 and CDR2 from the germline V gene are SEHNR and FQNEAQ (reference sequence). CDR3 DNA sequence: TGTGCCAGCAGCTTGAGGACAGCCCATGAAAAACTGTTTTTT. Translated: CASSLRTAHEKLFF. The full variable domain, its missing parts supplied by reference TRBV7-9 and TRBJ1-4, is DTGVSQNPRHKITKRGQNVTFRCDPISEHNRLYWYRQTLGQGPEFLTYFQNEAQLEKSRLLSDRFSAERPKGSFSTLEIQRTEQGDSAMYLCASSLRTAHEKLFFGSGTQLSVL.

In DNA, the CDR3 is TGTGCCAGCACGGTTCAGGGAATCCACACCGGGGAGCTGTTTTTT. This sequence encodes CASTVQGIHTGELFF. The chain carries TRBV7-9 and TRBJ2-2, with D perhaps TRBD1 (5 bases). Trimming took 7 bases from V and 3 from J, leaving 15 bases between them. The CDR3 sequence is 15 residues long. Germline CDR1 SEHNR, CDR2 FQNEAQ (reference sequence).

In its sample, this clonotype was seen many times. The V and J genes are TRBV7-9 and TRBJ1-1; D is perhaps TRBD1 (5 bases). CDR1 is SEHNR, CDR2 FQNEAQ, per germline (reference sequence). The CDR3 is 12 amino acids. Deletions cut 3 bases from V and 6 bases from J, with 8 bases between. The CDR3 region has the DNA TGTGCCAGCAGCTTGACAGAGGCTGAAGCTTTCTTT. Encoded protein: CASSLTEAEAFF.

The rearrangement uses TRBV9 and TRBJ1-3; 8 bases map to TRBD1. The CDR3 is 15 amino acids. V dropped 3 bases and J dropped 0; count of bases not matched to a gene: 2. Germline V gene sequence: CDR1 SGDLS, CDR2 YYNGEE. As DNA, the CDR3 is TGTGCCAGCAGCGGACAGGGGACCTCTGGAAACACCATATATTTT. Its translation: CASSGQGTSGNTIYF. The full variable domain, in which reference TRBV9 and TRBJ1-3 provide the parts outside the CDR3, is DSGVTQTPKHLITATGQRVTLRCSPRSGDLSVYWYQQSLDQGLQFLIQYYNGEERAKGNILERFSAQQFPDLHSELNLSSLELGDSALYFCASSGQGTSGNTIYFGEGSWLTVV.

This clonotype was seen a handful of times. V gene TRBV19 combines with J gene TRBJ2-5; no clear D gene. Germline CDR1 and CDR2: LNHDA and SQIVND (reference sequence). V dropped 3 bases and J dropped 2 bases, with 7 bases sitting between them. This CDR3 contains 13 residues. The chain's CDR3 is CASSMMDQETQYF. The CDR3 nucleotides read TGTGCCAGTAGTATGATGGATCAAGAGACCCAGTACTTC.

This clonotype has at least ten counts. The V gene is TRBV29-1, the J gene TRBJ2-5; D is perhaps TRBD2 (6 bases). Germline CDR1 SQVTM, CDR2 ANQGSEA. V lost 8 bases, J lost 9 bases, and 16 bases lay in between. This CDR3 region has 11 residues. CDR3 amino acids: CSYYTGGAQYF. CDR3 nucleotides: TGCAGCTATTATACAGGCGGGGCCCAGTACTTC. The full variable domain, its missing parts supplied by reference TRBV29-1 and TRBJ2-5, is SAVISQKPSRDICQRGTSLTIQCQVDSQVTMMFWYRQQPGQSLTLIATANQGSEATYESGFVIDKFPISRPNLTFSTLTVSNMSPEDSSIYLCSYYTGGAQYFGPGTRLLVL.

CDR3 nucleotides: TGTGCCAGCGCGGGGACCAGAAATCAGCCCCAGCATTTT. Amino acid sequence: CASAGTRNQPQHF. The chain has TRBV6-1 and TRBJ1-5; a possible D gene is TRBD1 (5 bases). V lost 8 bases to trimming and J lost 4 bases, with 12 bases between them. Germline assignment: CDR1 MNHNS and CDR2 SASEGT. The CDR3 has 13 amino acids.

Details on this clonotype: Just one base apart from a much larger clone, this may be a read error. The chain combines TRBV7-3 with TRBJ2-2; 7 nucleotides line up with TRBD1. CDR3 length: 15 residues. CDR1 is SGHTA, CDR2 FQGTGA, per germline. Trimming took 5 bases from V and 4 from J; bases not matched to a gene: 7. The CDR3 sequence: CASSTGTAFTGELFF. The DNA of the CDR3 is TGTGCCAGCAGCACCGGGACAGCCTTCACCGGGGAGCTGTTTTTT. Supplemented by reference TRBV7-3 and TRBJ2-2, the full variable domain reads GAGVSQTPSNKVTEKGKYVELRCDPISGHTALYWYRQSLGQGPEFLIYFQGTGAADDSGLPNDRFFAVRPEGSVSTLKIQRTERGDSAVYLCASSTGTAFTGELFFGEGSRLTVL.

Points on this clonotype: A single base separates this from a much larger clone, so it may be a read error. The chain recombines TRBV2 with TRBJ1-1; D possibly corresponds to TRBD1 (5 bases). Germline V gene sequence: CDR1 SNHLY, CDR2 FYNNEI. The CDR3 has 15 residues. This chain's CDR3 is CASSFTGRTNTGAFF. As DNA, the CDR3 is TGTGCCAGCAGCTTCACGGGACGAACAAACACTGGAGCTTTCTTT.

This clonotype occurred a few times. V and J are TRBV20-1 and TRBJ2-5; D might be TRBD1 (6 bases). Trimming left V 4 bases short and J 2 bases short, with 14 bases between. Per germline, CDR1 DFQATT and CDR2 SNEGSKA (reference sequence). This CDR3 has 14 residues. The CDR3 loop reads CSANSDSGQETQYF. As DNA, the CDR3 is TGCAGTGCTAACTCGGACAGCGGACAAGAGACCCAGTACTTC.

This clonotype was seen more than once but under ten times. The J gene is TRBJ1-1, the V gene TRBV20-1; possible D gene TRBD1, 5 bases. The CDR3 spans 15 residues. Per the germline V gene, CDR1 is DFQATT and CDR2 is SNEGSKA (reference sequence). V was clipped by 3 bases and J by 4 bases, with 18 bases between them. CDR3 nucleotide sequence: TGCAGTGCTAGGGACGTAGGGGCCATGGGCACTGAAGCTTTCTTT. Its protein is CSARDVGAMGTEAFF.

This clonotype showed up just a few times. The chain recombines TRBV4-1 with TRBJ2-5, with D possibly TRBD2 on 5 matching bases. CDR1 is MGHRA, CDR2 YSYEKL, per germline. V was trimmed by 2 bases and J by 5 bases, leaving 15 bases between them. The CDR3 length is 15 residues. In DNA, the CDR3 is TGCGCCAGCAGCCAACTATTCGGGGTGAAGGAGACCCAGTACTTC. The encoded protein is CASSQLFGVKETQYF.

In its sample, this clonotype was seen once. This chain connects TRBV29-1 to TRBJ1-5, with TRBD1 as a possible D gene (6 bases). Trimming removed 8 bases from V and 7 bases from J, with 18 bases in between. The CDR3 is 13 amino acids. Per germline, CDR1 SQVTM and CDR2 ANQGSEA. CDR3 sequence reads: CSLDGEGEQPQHF. CDR3 bases: TGCAGCTTAGATGGAGAGGGGGAGCAGCCCCAGCATTTT.

The chain is built from TRBV25-1 and TRBJ1-6; D call uncertain. Per the germline V gene, CDR1 is MGHDK and CDR2 is SYGVNS. V gave up 2 bases and J gave up 1 base, with 3 bases separating them. CDR3 size: 14 residues. In DNA form, the CDR3 reads TGTGCCAGCAGTGAAGGTTCCTATAATTCACCCCTCCACTTT. Amino acids: CASSEGSYNSPLHF.

The chain is built from TRBV7-9 and TRBJ1-5; the D is unclear. Trimming took off 6 bases at V and 0 bases at J, with 18 bases between the two ends. The germline V gene has CDR1 SEHNR and CDR2 FQNEAQ (reference sequence). This CDR3 is 17 amino acids long. CDR3 region: CASSLQSSPDSNQPQHF. The CDR3 nucleotides are TGTGCCAGCAGTTTACAGTCATCCCCAGATAGCAATCAGCCCCAGCATTTT. The entire variable domain, with the rest obtained from reference TRBV7-9 and TRBJ1-5, is as follows: DTGVSQNPRHKITKRGQNVTFRCDPISEHNRLYWYRQTLGQGPEFLTYFQNEAQLEKSRLLSDRFSAERPKGSFSTLEIQRTEQGDSAMYLCASSLQSSPDSNQPQHFGDGTRLSIL.

This clonotype was picked up a small number of times. The junction and the germline gene differ at one end; a read error may be behind it. This chain links TRBV10-3 with TRBJ1-1; D remains unclear. The CDR3 is 12 residues long. Germline V gene data show CDR1 as ENHRY and CDR2 as SYGVKD. This CDR3 is CASSVVGTEAFF. As DNA, the CDR3 is TGTGCCAGCAGTGTCGTCGGCACTGAAGCTTTCTTT.

The chain joins TRBV14 to TRBJ1-5, with D unresolved. The germline gives CDR1 SGHDN, CDR2 FVKESK. There are 14 residues in the CDR3. The V end was cut by 4 bases, the J end by 4 bases, with 11 bases between. Here the CDR3 DNA reads TGTGCCAGCAGCCTCACTGTCGGAAATCAGCCCCAGCATTTT. Its translation is CASSLTVGNQPQHF.

V and J are TRBV20-1 and TRBJ1-2, with TRBD1 matching 7 bases. This CDR3 has 15 amino acids. Trimming removed 0 bases from V and 4 bases from J; junction bases left unmatched: 8. CDR1 and CDR2 from the germline V gene are DFQATT and SNEGSKA (reference sequence). CDR3 sequence reads: CSARDSRQGGYGYTF. The CDR3 bases are TGCAGTGCTAGAGATTCTAGACAGGGCGGCTATGGCTACACCTTC.

The chain joins TRBV15 to TRBJ2-6, with TRBD1 matching over 7 bases. The length of the CDR3 is 18 residues. The trim removed 2 bases at V and 4 bases at J, leaving 11 bases unmatched. Looked up from germline, CDR1 is LNHNV and CDR2 is YYDKDF (reference sequence). CDR3 region: CATSRYRKGGAGANVLTF. In DNA, the CDR3 is TGTGCCACCAGCAGATACCGAAAAGGGGGCGCGGGGGCCAACGTCCTGACTTTC.

The gene calls are TRBV25-1 and TRBJ1-4; TRBD1 might be the D (5 bases). V was pared by 0 bases and J by 5 bases, with 10 bases between. The length of the CDR3 is 15 residues. Germline CDR1 and CDR2: MGHDK and SYGVNS. CDR3 residues: CASSEYKGPNEKLFF. The DNA of the CDR3 is TGTGCCAGCAGTGAATATAAGGGGCCCAATGAAAAACTGTTTTTT. Supplemented by reference TRBV25-1 and TRBJ1-4, the full variable domain reads EADIYQTPRYLVIGTGKKITLECSQTMGHDKMYWYQQDPGMELHLIHYSYGVNSTEKGDLSSESTVSRIRTEHFPLTLESARPSHTSQYLCASSEYKGPNEKLFFGSGTQLSVL.

This clonotype was recorded a few times. The V gene is TRBV6-6, the J gene TRBJ2-5; a weak D match, TRBD1 (5 bases). The CDR3 runs 14 residues. Germline V gene data show CDR1 as MNHNY and CDR2 as SVGAGI (reference sequence). V shed 5 bases and J shed 5 bases, with 15 bases lying between them. The DNA of the CDR3 is TGTGCCAGCAGTCGCCCTGGGGCTTACGAGACCCAGTACTTC. Its protein product is CASSRPGAYETQYF.

The J gene is TRBJ1-1, the V gene TRBV7-2; 7 bases match TRBD1. Germline V gene sequence: CDR1 SGHTA, CDR2 FQGNSA. The CDR3 totals 16 residues. The V segment lost 6 bases and the J segment 1 base; nucleotides outside the gene matches: 11. For the CDR3, the DNA is TGTGCCAGCAGTCCTCGGGACAGACCCAAGAACACTGAAGCTTTCTTT. Translated, it gives CASSPRDRPKNTEAFF.